These 22 T cell receptor beta chains share one sample of origin, sequenced in a study of graft-versus-host responses after intestinal transplantation. Method: immunoSEQ multiplex PCR; TCRdb's copy keeps in-frame clones and lacks some. Of about 16,000 clones listed, over 75% are singletons. The specimen was PBMCs, collected approximately 110 days after intestinal transplant. These receptors originate from a human patient who received an intestinal transplant, so some T cells may come from the graft donor.

The chain couples TRBV6-1 to TRBJ2-7; the match to TRBD2 covers 7 bases. This CDR3 has 15 amino acids. The V segment lost 8 bases and the J segment 3 bases; nucleotides outside the gene matches: 13. Per germline, CDR1 MNHNS and CDR2 SASEGT. The CDR3 bases are TGTGCCAGCTTGAAACGGGCTAGCGGCCACTACGAGCAGTACTTC. This gives the protein CASLKRASGHYEQYF.

V gene TRBV2 combines with J gene TRBJ2-7; D gene uncertain. Trimming pared 2 bases from V and 4 bases from J, leaving 12 bases between. The CDR3 has 14 amino acids. Germline CDR1 is SNHLY and CDR2 is FYNNEI. CDR3 region: CASSEKSPPYEQYF. CDR3 DNA sequence: TGTGCCAGCAGTGAAAAGTCCCCCCCGTACGAGCAGTACTTC.

The CDR3 bases are TGTGCCAGTAGTATAGATCAAGGGACAGGGGGCGGGTACACTGAAGCTTTCTTT. It is translated as CASSIDQGTGGGYTEAFF. V usage is TRBV19 and J usage is TRBJ1-1; 12 nucleotides match TRBD1. Germline CDR1 is LNHDA and CDR2 is SQIVND (reference sequence). The V and J ends lost 0 bases and 3 bases, in that order; junction bases with no gene match: 8. The CDR3 consists of 18 residues.

The V gene is TRBV6-6, the J gene TRBJ1-6; D perhaps matches TRBD1 (6 bases). The germline CDR1 and CDR2 sequences are MNHNY and SVGAGI (reference sequence). V was shortened by 7 bases and J by 7 bases, with 20 bases between the two germline ends. CDR3 length: 16 amino acids. The DNA for the CDR3 is TGTGCCAGCACCCCCCCAGACAGGAAGCGGAATTCACCCCTCCACTTT. This sequence encodes CASTPPDRKRNSPLHF.

This rearrangement joins TRBV5-4 to TRBJ1-1; TRBD1 might be the D (5 bases). Trimming removed 2 bases at V and 3 bases at J, with 17 bases between. This CDR3 comprises 16 residues. The germline gives CDR1 SGHNT, CDR2 YYREEE (reference sequence). The CDR3 nucleotides are TGTGCCAGCAGCTTCGGGAGGGGTCCACCTGACACTGAAGCTTTCTTT. This sequence encodes CASSFGRGPPDTEAFF.

In nucleotides, the CDR3 is TGTGCCAGCAGTGGCAGCTATAGCAATCAGCCCCAGCATTTT. Amino acid sequence: CASSGSYSNQPQHF. This sequence joins TRBV27 and TRBJ1-5; D call uncertain. Trimming cost V 5 bases and J 0 bases, with 8 bases left between them. The CDR3 sequence is 14 residues long. Germline assignment: CDR1 MNHEY and CDR2 SMNVEV (reference sequence).

The V call is TRBV5-6, the J call TRBJ1-1; D not certain. This CDR3 has 14 amino acids. Trimming took off 2 bases at V and 1 base at J, with 9 bases between the two ends. Germline values: CDR1 SGHDT, CDR2 YYEEEE. CDR3 sequence reads: CASSFLTENTEAFF. The CDR3 DNA sequence: TGTGCCAGCAGCTTCCTGACGGAGAACACTGAAGCTTTCTTT.

The gene calls are TRBV13 and TRBJ2-2, with TRBD1 matching 9 bases. The CDR3 length is 14 residues. The germline gives CDR1 PRHDT, CDR2 FYEKMQ (reference sequence). V lost 6 bases, J lost 5 bases, and 4 bases stayed unmatched. The DNA of the CDR3 is TGTGCCAGCAGTGGGACAGGGCCGACCGGGGAGCTGTTTTTT. Its protein is CASSGTGPTGELFF.

The rearrangement links TRBV9 to TRBJ2-1; D is possibly TRBD2 (6 bases). Germline V gene lookup returns CDR1 SGDLS and CDR2 YYNGEE. The CDR3 runs to 15 residues. Deletions cut 0 bases from V and 6 bases from J, with 13 bases between. CDR3 sequence reads: CASSVGGGPSNEQFF. As DNA, the CDR3 is TGTGCCAGCAGCGTAGGAGGAGGGCCGTCCAATGAGCAGTTCTTC.

The chain joins TRBV7-9 to TRBJ2-7; a possible D gene is TRBD2 (5 bases). Germline CDR1 SEHNR, CDR2 FQNEAQ (reference sequence). The CDR3 totals 13 residues. The ends were cut back, 3 bases at V and 7 bases at J, with 13 bases in the middle. CDR3 nucleotides: TGTGCCAGCAGCTTGATGGACTCAGGAGAGCAGTACTTC. Its translation: CASSLMDSGEQYF. Using reference TRBV7-9 and TRBJ2-7 for the parts outside the CDR3, the full variable domain is DTGVSQNPRHKITKRGQNVTFRCDPISEHNRLYWYRQTLGQGPEFLTYFQNEAQLEKSRLLSDRFSAERPKGSFSTLEIQRTEQGDSAMYLCASSLMDSGEQYFGPGTRLTVT.

This sequence joins TRBV19 and TRBJ1-1; D is undetermined. Trimming pared 9 bases from V and 3 bases from J, leaving 8 bases between. Germline CDR1 and CDR2: LNHDA and SQIVND (reference sequence). This CDR3 is built from 11 residues. The CDR3 DNA follows: TGTGCCAGCCCGTCATACACTGAAGCTTTCTTT. It translates to CASPSYTEAFF.

The chain joins TRBV2 to TRBJ1-1, with a tentative D call TRBD1 (6 bases). Germline values: CDR1 SNHLY, CDR2 FYNNEI. The CDR3 spans 12 residues. Between the trimmed V and J ends, which lost 11 bases and 5 bases, there was a span of 15 bases. The CDR3 protein is CAVINRDTEAFF. Here the CDR3 DNA reads TGTGCCGTAATCAACAGGGATACTGAAGCTTTCTTT.

The V and J genes are TRBV7-2 and TRBJ2-1, with 7 bases lining up with TRBD1. The CDR3 runs 14 residues. The junction had 1 base not matched to a gene; V was cut back by 5 bases and J by 0 bases. Germline V gene lookup returns CDR1 SGHTA and CDR2 FQGNSA. The CDR3 DNA follows: TGTGCCAGCAGCCGGGACAGCTCCTACAATGAGCAGTTCTTC. It encodes CASSRDSSYNEQFF. The variable domain in full, with the rest retrieved from reference TRBV7-2 and TRBJ2-1, is GAGVSQSPSNKVTEKGKDVELRCDPISGHTALYWYRQSLGQGLEFLIYFQGNSAPDKSGLPSDRFSAERTGGSVSTLTIQRTQQEDSAVYLCASSRDSSYNEQFFGPGTRLTVL.

The chain is built from TRBV6-5 and TRBJ2-1; maybe TRBD2 (5 bases). Deletions cut 0 bases from V and 0 bases from J, with 6 bases between. The V gene's germline CDR1 is MNHEY and CDR2 SVGAGI. The CDR3 has 15 amino acids. The CDR3 bases are TGTGCCAGCAGTTACTCGGGGAGCTCCTACAATGAGCAGTTCTTC. As protein: CASSYSGSSYNEQFF.

CDR3 protein: CASSLLQGASSQPQHF. In nucleotides, the CDR3 is TGTGCCAGCAGTTTACTACAGGGGGCATCGTCTCAGCCCCAGCATTTT. The rearrangement uses TRBV28 and TRBJ1-5, with TRBD1 matching 9 bases. This CDR3 has 16 residues. V lost 2 bases, J lost 6 bases, and 8 bases stayed unmatched. Germline assignment: CDR1 MDHEN and CDR2 SYDVKM.

A single count supports this clone. V usage is TRBV27 and J usage is TRBJ1-4; 7 bases are a match to TRBD1. V was clipped by 2 bases and J by 8 bases; unmatched bases: 11. The CDR3 is 16 residues long. Germline CDR1 reads MNHEY; CDR2 reads SMNVEV (reference sequence). CDR3 sequence (DNA): TGTGCCAGCAGTTTAATCTTCACAGGGGTAGAAGAAAAACTGTTTTTT. Translation gives CASSLIFTGVEEKLFF.

The chain employs TRBV27 and TRBJ2-7, with 8 bases lining up with TRBD1. The germline V gene encodes CDR1 MNHEY and CDR2 SMNVEV (reference sequence). The CDR3 extends over 14 amino acids. V lost 2 bases, J lost 3 bases, and 3 bases stayed unmatched. CDR3 nucleotides: TGTGCCAGCAGTTTAGGACAGGGACTCTACGAGCAGTACTTC. This gives the protein CASSLGQGLYEQYF.

In this sample, this clone turned up a few times. The chain couples TRBV28 to TRBJ1-5, with D possibly matching TRBD1 (6 bases). The CDR3 is 14 amino acids. From germline, CDR1 is MDHEN and CDR2 SYDVKM. V was clipped by 5 bases and J by 2 bases, with 10 bases between them. CDR3 in DNA: TGTGCCAGCAGTACAGGGATGGGCAATCAGCCCCAGCATTTT. It translates to CASSTGMGNQPQHF.

The V call is TRBV27, the J call TRBJ2-1; 7 bases are shared with TRBD2. After removal of 4 bases from V and 3 bases from J, the junction contained 3 bases not matched to a gene. The CDR3 is 14 amino acids. Germline CDR1 and CDR2: MNHEY and SMNVEV (reference sequence). CDR3 sequence reads: CASSWTSSYNEQFF. The CDR3 coding sequence is TGTGCCAGCAGTTGGACTAGTAGCTACAATGAGCAGTTCTTC.

The chain couples TRBV28 to TRBJ2-7, with 10 nucleotides matching TRBD1. Per the germline V gene, CDR1 is MDHEN and CDR2 is SYDVKM. V lost 1 base to trimming and J lost 2 bases; unmatched junction nucleotides: 23. The CDR3 loop spans 22 amino acids. The CDR3 sequence: CASSLSAGRGGQGTLWTYEQYF. The CDR3 bases are TGTGCCAGCAGTTTATCGGCCGGACGTGGGGGACAGGGGACCCTGTGGACCTACGAGCAGTACTTC. Looking up the rest from reference TRBV28 and TRBJ2-7 gives the full variable domain: DVKVTQSSRYLVKRTGEKVFLECVQDMDHENMFWYRQDPGLGLRLIYFSYDVKMKEKGDIPEGYSVSREKKERFSLILESASTNQTSMYLCASSLSAGRGGQGTLWTYEQYFGPGTRLTVT.

The V call is TRBV9, the J call TRBJ2-2; TRBD2 is a possible D gene (5 bases). The CDR3 runs 13 residues. CDR1 and CDR2 (germline): SGDLS, YYNGEE. Trimming took 0 bases from V and 5 from J, leaving 5 bases between them. The CDR3 nucleotides read TGTGCCAGCAGCGTAGGAGGGACCGGGGAGCTGTTTTTT. Amino acids: CASSVGGTGELFF.

The chain employs TRBV27 and TRBJ2-3, with TRBD2 matching 7 bases. V shed 2 bases and J 2 bases; nucleotides not matched to a gene: 7. The germline CDR1 and CDR2 sequences are MNHEY and SMNVEV (reference sequence). The CDR3 sequence is 16 residues long. CDR3 amino acids: CASSLISSGYTDTQYF. The CDR3 coding sequence is TGTGCCAGCAGTTTAATTTCTAGCGGTTACACAGATACGCAGTATTTT.